Below, 25 T cell receptor beta chains from the same sample are listed, as sequenced in a study of shared clonotypes between healthy human individuals. Profiling relied on immunoSEQ multiplex PCR, and the TCRdb table lists in-frame clones only, not all of them. The data contain about 1 million clones, 65% to 80% of them singletons. Sequenced sample: memory CD4+ T cells sorted from blood. The subset here: CD45RA-negative fraction. The receptors originated from a man aged 18 to 29 in good health.

This clone was seen a handful of times. The CDR3 protein is CASSLGQGGADTQYF. CDR3 coding DNA: TGTGCCAGCAGCCTCGGACAGGGCGGCGCAGATACGCAGTATTTT. The J gene is TRBJ2-3, the V gene TRBV4-2; 8 bases map to TRBD1. V lost 4 bases to trimming and J lost 4 bases; unmatched junction nucleotides: 7. Germline values: CDR1 LGHNA, CDR2 YNFKEQ. This CDR3 region has 15 residues.

The V call is TRBV6-1, the J call TRBJ1-1; the D is unclear. Germline V gene sequence: CDR1 MNHNS, CDR2 SASEGT. V was clipped by 4 bases and J by 8 bases, with 17 bases between them. The CDR3 runs to 14 residues. The CDR3 DNA follows: TGTGCCAGCAGTGCGGGCAATAGACATTCCGAAGCTTTCTTT. This codes for CASSAGNRHSEAFF.

The chain carries TRBV7-9 and TRBJ2-5; 11 bases are shared with TRBD2. V lost 2 bases, J lost 4 bases, and 6 bases stayed unmatched. Germline V gives CDR1 SEHNR, CDR2 FQNEAQ (reference sequence). This CDR3 has 16 amino acids. DNA for the CDR3: TGTGCCAGCAGCTTAATGGGACTAGCGGCAAGAGAGACCCAGTACTTC. Its translation: CASSLMGLAARETQYF. The full variable domain, in which reference TRBV7-9 and TRBJ2-5 provide the parts outside the CDR3, is DTGVSQNPRHKITKRGQNVTFRCDPISEHNRLYWYRQTLGQGPEFLTYFQNEAQLEKSRLLSDRFSAERPKGSFSTLEIQRTEQGDSAMYLCASSLMGLAARETQYFGPGTRLLVL.

As for this clone: Since a far larger clone is one base different, this is likely a read error. The chain is built from TRBV5-4 and TRBJ2-7, with TRBD1 matching 9 bases. CDR3 length: 13 amino acids. In germline, CDR1 is SGHNT, CDR2 YYREEE (reference sequence). V shed 4 bases, J shed 6 bases, and the junction held 5 bases outside the gene matches. The CDR3 DNA reads TGTGCCAGCAGCACGGACAGGGGCGGCGAGCAGTACTTC. This encodes CASSTDRGGEQYF.

This clone has only a few counts. The V call is TRBV2, the J call TRBJ1-1; D possibly corresponds to TRBD1 (5 bases). CDR1 and CDR2 (germline): SNHLY, FYNNEI. This CDR3 has 13 residues. V lost 4 bases to trimming and J lost 2 bases, with 8 bases between them. The CDR3 DNA follows: TGTGCCAGCAGTGTCGGGGGTAACACTGAAGCTTTCTTT. It specifies CASSVGGNTEAFF.

This clone was counted many times. The genes are TRBV9 and TRBJ1-1; D remains ambiguous. This CDR3 spans 14 amino acids. The germline gives CDR1 SGDLS, CDR2 YYNGEE. With 0 bases removed from V and 6 bases from J, the gap between germline ends came to 12 bases. In DNA, the CDR3 is TGTGCCAGCAGCGTAGTGGCGACCCGTTCTGAAGCTTTCTTT. Protein: CASSVVATRSEAFF.

The chain links TRBV21-1 to TRBJ2-5; the DNA was not compared with TRBD2, the D call given in the table. TRBV21-1 is noted as a pseudogene. The CDR3 has 15 amino acids. In nucleotides, the CDR3 is TGTGCCAGCACCTTGAGTGGTCAGGGAGGAGAGACCCAGTACTTC. This codes for CASTLSGQGGETQYF.

The chain has TRBV6-5 and TRBJ1-6; D perhaps matches TRBD1 (5 bases). The CDR3 totals 14 residues. Trimming took off 6 bases at V and 9 bases at J, with 15 bases between the two ends. The V gene's germline CDR1 is MNHEY and CDR2 SVGAGI. The DNA of the CDR3 is TGTGCCAGCAGGAGGGGCGCTTCAGGTTCACCCCTCCACTTT. It codes for CASRRGASGSPLHF.

CDR3 nucleotides: TGTGCCAGCAGTGGGGGGACAGGGGGTATGAGCAATCAGCCCCAGCATTTT. This codes for CASSGGTGGMSNQPQHF. The rearrangement links TRBV2 to TRBJ1-5; 11 bases match TRBD1. With V trimmed by 4 bases and J by 1 base, 6 bases remained unmatched. In germline, CDR1 is SNHLY, CDR2 FYNNEI. This CDR3 contains 17 residues.

The gene calls are TRBV6-5 and TRBJ2-4; D call uncertain. There are 13 residues in the CDR3. V dropped 10 bases and J dropped 3 bases, with 13 bases sitting between them. The germline gives CDR1 MNHEY, CDR2 SVGAGI. CDR3 amino acids: CATVGVDKNIQYF. The CDR3 DNA sequence: TGTGCCACCGTTGGTGTGGACAAAAACATTCAGTACTTC.

The V call is TRBV28, the J call TRBJ1-4; 9 bases line up with TRBD1. The CDR3 contains 15 residues. CDR1 is MDHEN and CDR2 is SYDVKM in the germline V gene. V dropped 5 bases and J dropped 6; count of bases not matched to a gene: 7. CDR3 coding DNA: TGTGCCAGCAGTCAAGCGGGACAGGGCGATGAAAAACTGTTTTTT. Amino acids: CASSQAGQGDEKLFF. The full variable domain, with the rest looked up from reference TRBV28 and TRBJ1-4, is DVKVTQSSRYLVKRTGEKVFLECVQDMDHENMFWYRQDPGLGLRLIYFSYDVKMKEKGDIPEGYSVSREKKERFSLILESASTNQTSMYLCASSQAGQGDEKLFFGSGTQLSVL.

This chain joins TRBV6-5 and TRBJ1-2; 8 bases are a match to TRBD1. CDR3 length: 14 amino acids. Germline V CDR1 and CDR2: MNHEY, SVGAGI. The V gene end was trimmed by 5 bases and the J gene end by 5 bases; junction bases not matched to a gene: 7. CDR3 sequence reads: CASSDRGEGYGYTF. In DNA form, the CDR3 reads TGTGCCAGCAGTGACAGGGGAGAAGGGTATGGCTACACCTTC.

The chain couples TRBV4-1 to TRBJ2-7; 7 bases map to TRBD2. The CDR3 has 14 residues. V gave up 1 base and J gave up 4 bases; unmatched junction bases: 4. Germline-derived CDR1 and CDR2 are MGHRA and YSYEKL. CDR3: CASSQGEGYYEQYF. The CDR3 DNA is TGCGCCAGCAGCCAAGGGGAGGGCTATTACGAGCAGTACTTC.

The V and J genes are TRBV18 and TRBJ2-5; D remains ambiguous. The ends were cut back, 3 bases at V and 4 bases at J, with 9 bases in the middle. The germline CDR1 and CDR2 sequences are KGHSH and LQKENI. The CDR3 covers 13 residues. DNA for the CDR3: TGTGCCAGCTCACCCCGACCGGGAGAGACCCAGTACTTC. Translation gives CASSPRPGETQYF.

CDR3 in amino acids: CASSLGVGPANEKLFF. The CDR3 bases are TGTGCCAGCAGCTTAGGTGTTGGGCCTGCAAATGAAAAACTGTTTTTT. This chain connects TRBV7-6 to TRBJ1-4, with D hard to call. This CDR3 spans 16 amino acids. Trimming cost V 1 base and J 5 bases, with 14 bases left between them. Germline V gives CDR1 SGHVS, CDR2 FNYEAQ.

With respect to this clone: Other nucleotide sequences in the sample specify the same CDR3. The gene calls are TRBV4-1 and TRBJ2-5, with D possibly matching TRBD2 (6 bases). Germline-derived CDR1 and CDR2 are MGHRA and YSYEKL. Trimming removed 0 bases from V and 4 bases from J, with 12 bases in between. The CDR3 totals 15 residues. The CDR3 DNA follows: TGCGCCAGCAGCCAAGATCCAGGCGGGGCAGAGACCCAGTACTTC. It is translated as CASSQDPGGAETQYF.

The chain joins TRBV5-6 to TRBJ2-5, with 11 bases fitting TRBD2. Germline CDR1 reads SGHDT; CDR2 reads YYEEEE. The length of the CDR3 is 16 residues. J gave up 2 bases and V 0 bases, and 3 bases lay outside the gene matches. The CDR3 protein is CASSLVTSGNQETQYF. CDR3 in DNA: TGTGCCAGCAGCTTGGTGACTAGCGGGAATCAAGAGACCCAGTACTTC.

V is TRBV6-4 and J is TRBJ2-2, with 7 positions matching TRBD1. Per germline, CDR1 MRHNA and CDR2 SNTAGT. CDR3 length: 15 residues. V was pared by 6 bases and J by 6 bases, with 10 bases of the junction left unmatched. Here the CDR3 reads CASRPDRVSAGELFF. The CDR3, as DNA: TGTGCCAGCAGGCCCGACAGGGTGTCTGCCGGGGAGCTGTTTTTT.

V and J are TRBV10-3 and TRBJ2-7; 7 nucleotides agree with TRBD2. Germline CDR1 and CDR2: ENHRY and SYGVKD. The CDR3 runs to 12 residues. V trimming: 10 bases; J trimming: 3 bases; junction bases outside the gene matches: 6. CDR3: CATRGVDYEQYF. The DNA of the CDR3 is TGTGCCACCCGGGGGGTGGACTACGAGCAGTACTTC.

The chain employs TRBV7-9 and TRBJ1-5; D remains ambiguous. V dropped 8 bases and J dropped 9 bases, with 14 bases sitting between them. Germline lookup yields CDR1 SEHNR and CDR2 FQNEAQ (reference sequence). The CDR3 runs 12 residues. The CDR3 DNA follows: TGTGCCAGCGGGGTCCCTCATCCGCCCCAGCATTTT. The encoded protein is CASGVPHPPQHF. Variable domain in full (rest from reference TRBV7-9 and TRBJ1-5): DTGVSQNPRHKITKRGQNVTFRCDPISEHNRLYWYRQTLGQGPEFLTYFQNEAQLEKSRLLSDRFSAERPKGSFSTLEIQRTEQGDSAMYLCASGVPHPPQHFGDGTRLSIL.

The V and J genes are TRBV10-3 and TRBJ2-7; D is unresolved. CDR3 length: 12 residues. The germline CDR1 and CDR2 sequences are ENHRY and SYGVKD. Trimming cost V 11 bases and J 5 bases, with 16 bases left between them. CDR3 nucleotide sequence: TGTGCCTGTCGTACGAGCAACCACGAGCAGTACTTC. It codes for CACRTSNHEQYF.

The V and J genes are TRBV28 and TRBJ2-7; perhaps TRBD1 as D (6 bases). V gave up 6 bases and J gave up 1 base, with 16 bases separating them. The CDR3 runs 15 residues. Germline CDR1 reads MDHEN; CDR2 reads SYDVKM. The CDR3 region is CASRPQGVRSYEQYF. The CDR3 bases are TGTGCCAGCAGACCACAGGGCGTGCGGTCCTACGAGCAGTACTTC.

The chain employs TRBV29-1 and TRBJ2-7; the D gene could be TRBD1 or TRBD2 (5 bases each). Germline CDR1 reads SQVTM; CDR2 reads ANQGSEA. The germline V and J ends were trimmed by 1 base and 6 bases, with 16 bases remaining between them. This CDR3 contains 14 residues. Here the CDR3 reads CSVEGGAGVVEQYF. The DNA for the CDR3 is TGCAGCGTTGAAGGAGGGGCCGGGGTGGTCGAGCAGTACTTC.

V usage is TRBV19 and J usage is TRBJ2-3; a weak D match, TRBD2 (7 bases). Germline CDR1 and CDR2: LNHDA and SQIVND (reference sequence). The CDR3 length is 15 residues. The germline V and J ends were trimmed by 7 bases and 1 base, with 15 bases remaining between them. CDR3 loop: CASNAQGGGTDTQYF. In nucleotides, the CDR3 is TGTGCCAGTAACGCACAGGGAGGGGGCACAGATACGCAGTATTTT.

The chain combines TRBV6-1 with TRBJ2-5, with D perhaps TRBD1 (5 bases). This CDR3 is built from 16 residues. The V gene's germline CDR1 is MNHNS and CDR2 SASEGT. V shed 2 bases and J shed 1 base, with 14 bases lying between them. CDR3 sequence: CASSERYRTTQETQYF. DNA for the CDR3: TGTGCCAGCAGTGAACGGTACCGGACAACCCAAGAGACCCAGTACTTC.